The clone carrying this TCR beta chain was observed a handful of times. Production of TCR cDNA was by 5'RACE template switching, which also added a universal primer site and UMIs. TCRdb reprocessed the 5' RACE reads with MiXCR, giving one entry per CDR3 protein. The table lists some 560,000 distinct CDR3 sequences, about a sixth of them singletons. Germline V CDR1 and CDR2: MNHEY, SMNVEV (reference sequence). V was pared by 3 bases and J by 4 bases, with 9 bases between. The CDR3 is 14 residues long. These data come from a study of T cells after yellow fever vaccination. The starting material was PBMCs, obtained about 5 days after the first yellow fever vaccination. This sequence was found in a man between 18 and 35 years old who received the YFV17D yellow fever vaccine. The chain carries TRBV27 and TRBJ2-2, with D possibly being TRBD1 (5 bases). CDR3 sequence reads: CASSFFDSTGELFF. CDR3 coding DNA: TGTGCCAGCAGTTTCTTTGACAGCACCGGGGAGCTGTTTTTT.